A selection of T cell receptor beta chains follows, all from one sample in a study of cytomegalovirus exposure and HLA in healthy donors. TCRdb's table, derived via immunoSEQ multiplex PCR, lists solely in-frame clones and lacks some. The repertoire holds tens of thousands of clones, with over 60% as singletons. Sample: PBMCs. The receptors derive from a middle-aged woman in good health and CMV-seropositive. CDR3s include the opening cysteine and the closing phenylalanine or tryptophan. The D gene is left open where the match is weak. Rows may omit the clone size; those that give it use once, few, many or a size class.

>TRBD1|TRBV5-1|-|TRBJ1-2
CASSKEGQDYGYTF
TGCGCCAGCAGCAAGGAGGGACAGGACTATGGCTACACCTTC
>-|TRBV2|few|TRBJ1-1
CASIKRGTLHEAFF
TGTGCCAGCATTAAAAGGGGGACACTTCATGAAGCTTTCTTT
>-|TRBV7-2|few|TRBJ2-7
CASSLGQGSASRGEQYF
TGTGCCAGCAGCTTAGGGCAAGGCAGTGCGTCCCGGGGCGAGCAGTACTTC
>TRBD1|TRBV7-9|few|TRBJ1-6
CASSLRPDRVGSPLHF
TGTGCCAGCAGCTTAAGACCGGACAGGGTAGGATCACCCCTCCACTTT
>-|TRBV4-1|-|TRBJ2-7
CASSQGIAPGAYEQYF
TGCGCCAGCAGCCAAGGCATTGCCCCAGGGGCCTACGAGCAGTACTTC
>TRBD2|TRBV5-1|-|TRBJ2-3
CASSSGGLSDTQYF
TGCGCCAGCAGCAGCGGGGGCCTCTCGGATACGCAGTATTTT
>TRBD1|TRBV25-1|-|TRBJ2-7
CASSEPWTGRGEQYF
TGTGCCAGCAGTGAACCCTGGACAGGGCGGGGCGAGCAGTACTTC
>TRBD1|TRBV13|few|TRBJ1-2
CASSLGPQGAYGYTF
TGTGCCAGCAGCTTAGGCCCGCAGGGGGCATATGGCTACACCTTC
>-|TRBV2|-|TRBJ2-7
CASSGTLRGDEQYF
TGTGCCAGCAGTGGCACCCTTCGCGGTGACGAGCAGTACTTC
>TRBD1|TRBV29-1|-|TRBJ2-5
CSVMTGVETQYF
TGCAGCGTTATGACAGGGGTAGAGACCCAGTACTTC
>TRBD2|TRBV28|-|TRBJ2-7
CASSPQGSGGAYEQYF
TGTGCCAGCAGTCCGCAGGGGAGCGGGGGGGCCTACGAGCAGTACTTC
>-|TRBV5-1|once|TRBJ1-1
CASRPGGATEAFF
TGCGCCAGCAGACCGGGGGGTGCCACTGAAGCTTTCTTT
>TRBD1|TRBV23-1|-|TRBJ2-3
CASSNRTGGWPDTQYF
TGCGCCAGCAGTAACAGGACAGGGGGATGGCCAGATACGCAGTATTTT
>-|TRBV6-5|-|TRBJ2-7
CASSYRDMGYEQYF
TGTGCCAGCAGCTACAGGGACATGGGCTACGAGCAGTACTTC
>TRBD2|TRBV9|-|TRBJ2-7
CASSGPTSGGREQYF
TGTGCCAGCAGCGGACCGACTAGCGGGGGCCGCGAGCAGTACTTC
>-|TRBV28|-|TRBJ1-2
CASSAAGQVYGYTF
TGTGCCAGCAGTGCCGCGGGCCAGGTCTATGGCTACACCTTC